This is a list of T cell receptor beta chains from one sample in a study of T-cell reconstitution after alpha-beta-depleted transplantation in children. TCRdb re-derived calls from the PCR reads in MiXCR, one entry per CDR3 protein. The sample carries approximately 430,000 distinct CDR3 sequences, around 15% recorded once. Sample: PBMCs, mostly from graft donor cells, taken 360 days after TCRalphabeta/CD19-depleted stem cell transplant. These TCRs come from a boy younger than two who had a stem cell transplant for Wiskott-Aldrich syndrome, so the T cells may come from the graft donor. Each CDR3 is given with its conserved first and last residue. D genes are given only for firm matches. Part of the rows lack a size; the others show once, few, many or a class for expanded clones.

>TRBJ1-2|-|-|TRBV20-1
CSARGGGYGYTF
TGCAGTGCTAGAGGGGGAGGCTACGGCTACACCTTC
>TRBJ1-5|-|few|TRBV12-3/TRBV12-4
CASSLEWGGQPQHF
TGTGCCAGCAGTTTAGAGTGGGGGGGTCAGCCCCAGCATTTT
>TRBJ2-7|TRBD1|few|TRBV12-3/TRBV12-4
CASSSGQSVSYEQYF
TGTGCCAGCAGTTCGGGACAGTCCGTCTCCTACGAGCAGTACTTC
>TRBJ2-3|-|-|TRBV11-2
CASSFFGGAPSHTDTQYF
TGTGCCAGCAGCTTTTTTGGGGGGGCCCCTTCACACACAGATACGCAGTATTTT
>TRBJ2-7|-|-|TRBV20-1
CSAMRDNYEQYF
TGCAGTGCTATGCGGGATAACTACGAGCAGTACTTC
>TRBJ2-3|-|few|TRBV4-3
CASSHGPNRIPDTQYF
TGCGCCAGCAGCCACGGCCCCAACAGGATCCCAGATACGCAGTATTTT
>TRBJ2-5|TRBD1|-|TRBV7-9
CASSPGYRGLETQYF
TGTGCCAGCAGCCCGGGGTACAGGGGGCTCGAGACCCAGTACTTC
>TRBJ2-3|-|-|TRBV12-3/TRBV12-4
CASSLKGDSSTDTQYF
TGTGCCAGCAGTTTGAAAGGAGATTCTAGCACAGATACGCAGTATTTT
>TRBJ2-7|TRBD1|many|TRBV12-3/TRBV12-4
CASSFRGTYEQYF
TGTGCCAGCAGTTTCAGGGGGACATACGAGCAGTACTTC
>TRBJ2-3|TRBD1|few|TRBV10-1
CASSTDRGDTDTQYF
TGCGCCAGCAGTACCGACAGGGGGGACACAGATACGCAGTATTTT
>TRBJ1-2|-|-|TRBV12-3/TRBV12-4
CASAQRGLRGYTF
TGTGCCAGCGCCCAGCGGGGCCTGAGGGGCTACACCTTC
>TRBJ2-7|-|few|TRBV6-2/TRBV6-3
CASRRQVEQYF
TGTGCCAGCAGACGACAGGTCGAGCAGTACTTC
>TRBJ2-2|-|-|TRBV9
CASSVGVSPNTGELFF
TGTGCCAGCAGCGTAGGAGTAAGCCCGAACACCGGGGAGCTGTTTTTT
>TRBJ2-1|TRBD1|-|TRBV7-2
CASSLVVGTVYNEQFF
TGTGCCAGCAGCTTAGTAGTCGGGACAGTCTACAATGAGCAGTTCTTC
>TRBJ2-3|-|few|TRBV7-9
CASSLSFGVGDTQYF
TGTGCCAGCAGCTTATCCTTCGGGGTAGGGGATACGCAGTATTTT
>TRBJ2-3|-|-|TRBV7-9
CASSQQESGTDTQYF
TGTGCCAGCAGCCAACAGGAGTCGGGCACAGATACGCAGTATTTT
>TRBJ2-2|-|-|TRBV5-1
CASSLLSGDAYSGELFF
TGCGCCAGCAGCTTGCTTAGCGGCGACGCATACTCCGGGGAGCTGTTTTTT
>TRBJ2-3|TRBD1|few|TRBV11-2
CASSRNPSDRATDTQYF
TGTGCCAGCAGCCGTAATCCATCGGACAGGGCCACAGATACGCAGTATTTT
>TRBJ2-7|TRBD1|-|TRBV30
CAWRTGRSYEQYF
TGTGCCTGGAGGACAGGGCGTTCCTACGAGCAGTACTTC